This T cell receptor (beta chain) is drawn from a study of memory CD4+ T cells and cytomegalovirus serostatus. Turning to the study itself: Donors were healthy Belgian adults, 10 or so CMV seropositive and 20 to 25 seronegative. Study-level findings and limits: CMV serostatus prediction reached median AUC around 0.95, or 0.9 with US-trained model.

The sort gate was single viable CD3+CD4+CD8-CD45RO+ cells for memory CD4+ T cells. On this clone: What it binds is unknown.

Germline CDR1 is SGHTA and CDR2 is FQGNSA. This CDR3 has 16 residues. V shed 0 bases and J shed 2 bases, with 13 bases lying between them. Clones were sequenced by immunoSEQ multiplex PCR, and TCRdb holds only the in-frame ones, with some missing. The sample shows approximately 56,000 clones, roughly 87% of them seen only once. What was sequenced was memory CD4+ T cells from blood. This rearrangement joins TRBV7-2 to TRBJ2-5, with TRBD2 as a possible D gene (6 bases). The clonotype originates from an adult in good health and CMV-seronegative. In DNA, the CDR3 is TGTGCCAGCAGCTTAGCAGCGACTAGGTTTCAAGAGACCCAGTACTTC. Residues: CASSLAATRFQETQYF. Full variable domain (outside the CDR3, taken from reference TRBV7-2 and TRBJ2-5): GAGVSQSPSNKVTEKGKDVELRCDPISGHTALYWYRQSLGQGLEFLIYFQGNSAPDKSGLPSDRFSAERTGGSVSTLTIQRTQQEDSAVYLCASSLAATRFQETQYFGPGTRLLVL.